This TCR beta chain was observed in a study of T cell responses to AZD1222 COVID-19 vaccine (dated by TCRdb to the early 2020s). For the study in its entirety: Because spike-specific TCR depth and breadth did not differ between the two schedules, AZD1222 recipients who got a second dose at roughly 4 weeks were pooled with those who got a second dose at roughly 12 weeks. TCR sequencing was performed for 230 to 250 trial participants, of whom 207 were given two doses of AZD1222 and some 26 were given two doses of MenACWY control vaccine. Trial participants were enrolled by age into subgroups of 18-55, 56-69 and 70-plus years, and around 140, 26 and 57 TCR-sequenced participants, respectively, were included in these subgroups. Results and caveats for the whole study, not just this receptor: Reportedly, almost half of the unique spike-specific TCRs recognized epitopes lying outside the regions that are mutated in the B.1.351 and B.1.1.7 variants. Conclusions about previously exposed vaccinees are limited because only a handful of AZD1222 recipients were SARS-CoV-2 seropositive at baseline. After two AZD1222 doses, spike-specific TCR breadth and depth were significantly higher than at day 0 and than in MenACWY recipients. Because no day 14 peak-response samples were available, the repertoires could be characterized only after the peak T cell response. Participants were mostly white British and included more females than males, and it was suggested by the authors that clonal diversity may have been underestimated. In the small 56-69-year group, the increase in depth fell short of significance, most likely because of low power. CD4 TCRs associated with the vaccine covered the entire spike protein, and the dominant responses were in regions 160-218 and 743-854.

This specimen's time point label, per the study, means: baseline before first vaccination. Samples from vaccinated people were obtained from the UK trials COV001 and COV002, which included a single-blind randomized controlled phase 2/3 trial of AZD1222 (ChAdOx1 nCoV-19) in healthy adults. For TCRbeta chain sequencing, PBMC samples from trial participants were taken at day 0 and at day 28 after the second dose. Details on this clone: Its antigen target is currently unknown. The record has no base qualities; no much larger clone is one base away.

The CDR3 regions of human TCRbeta chains were analyzed by immunosequencing. The paper's processing steps were these. Repertoire TCRs were checked for matches against a reference library of SARS-CoV-2-specific TCRs that had been generated using the MIRA antigen-specificity platform. Breadth meant the fraction of unique TCRs that were SARS-CoV-2-associated, whereas depth meant the fraction of total T cells that were SARS-CoV-2-associated. Using the MIRA data, every spike-specific TCR was mapped to the spike region that the TCR reacted to and assigned to either a CD4 or a CD8 class. Log10-transformed breadth and depth values were compared by one-way ANOVA with Sidak's multiple comparisons tests. TCRdb re-hosts the immuneACCESS table, in-frame sequences only. Its copies lack some clones; in the studies checked, an unresolved V gene accounts for under half of them, and the cause for the rest is not known. V and J calls and clone size come straight from that table; D and trimming were deduced from the DNA. For this sample the table gives 120,000 or so clones, of which approximately 90% were detected only once. Of the sample, around 1.7% falls within the top ten clones.

The CDR3 goes from the cysteine to the phenylalanine over 18 residues. Of the read, only the CDR3 DNA is kept; its 54 bases are in frame from base 1. The germline V gene (reference sequence) sets CDR1 to DFQATT and CDR2 to SNEGSKA. The germline V end is reduced by 3 bases and the J end by 3 bases; junction bases left unmatched: 18. The source material was peripheral blood, sampled on day 0 of AZD1222 vaccination. The sequence joins TRBV20-1 to TRBJ2-3; 7 junctional bases match TRBD2. The sequence came from an adult in good health. At the DNA level, the sequence is TGCAGTGCTAGTGATTTGGGCGGGAGAGTCGGGTTAACAGATACGCAGTATTTT. This gives the protein CSASDLGGRVGLTDTQYF.